This T cell receptor (beta chain) derives from a study of T cells in narcolepsy. The CDR3 contains 18 residues. J lost 6 bases, V lost 0 bases, and 14 bases had no gene match. The V gene's germline CDR1 is LGHNA and CDR2 YNFKEQ. As to this clone: The antigen remains unidentified.

General study points: Autoreactive clonotypes reportedly recurred in blood of same and different patients, not controls.

Measured with immunoSEQ multiplex PCR; TCRdb has only the in-frame clones, and not every one. The table shows tens of thousands of clones, with about four fifths occurring only once. The sequencing sample was made of memory (CD45RA-) CD4+ T cells from blood. This chain links TRBV4-2 with TRBJ2-4; 7 bases match TRBD1. The TCR was taken from a human donor in good health. The CDR3 sequence: CASSQDRAVEGAGNIQYF. In DNA form, the CDR3 reads TGTGCCAGCAGCCAAGATCGGGCGGTTGAGGGGGCAGGAAACATTCAGTACTTC.